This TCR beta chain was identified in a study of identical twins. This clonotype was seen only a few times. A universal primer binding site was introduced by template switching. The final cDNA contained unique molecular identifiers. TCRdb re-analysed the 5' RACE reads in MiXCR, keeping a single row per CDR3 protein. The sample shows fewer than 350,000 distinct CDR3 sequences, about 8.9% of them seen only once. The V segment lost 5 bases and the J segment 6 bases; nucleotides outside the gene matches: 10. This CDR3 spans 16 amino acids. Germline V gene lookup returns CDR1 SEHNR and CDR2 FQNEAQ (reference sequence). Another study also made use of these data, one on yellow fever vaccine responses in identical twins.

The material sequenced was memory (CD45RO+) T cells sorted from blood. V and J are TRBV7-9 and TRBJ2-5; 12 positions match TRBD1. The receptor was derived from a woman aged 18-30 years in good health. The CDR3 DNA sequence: TGTGCCAGCAGCCCCTCAGGGACAGGGGGCGGAAAGACCCAGTACTTC. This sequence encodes CASSPSGTGGGKTQYF.